Presented here are 9 T cell receptor beta chains from one specimen sequenced in a study of blood T cell repertoires in COVID-19. The assay was immunoSEQ multiplex PCR, and TCRdb's table has in-frame clones only and misses some. The repertoire holds fewer than 85,000 clones, with around nine tenths as singletons. Sequenced: peripheral blood. These receptors all come from a man in his sixties with acute or convalescent COVID-19.

The chain combines TRBV11-2 with TRBJ2-3, with 9 bases lining up with TRBD1. There are 16 residues in the CDR3. Germline trimming cut 5 bases from V and 6 bases from J; bases unmatched to any gene: 12. Per germline, CDR1 SGHAT and CDR2 FQNNGV. CDR3 DNA: TGTGCCAGCAGCATCGGGACAGGGTCTTTTACGGATACGCAGTATTTT. This encodes CASSIGTGSFTDTQYF.

The gene calls are TRBV7-6 and TRBJ1-4; 7 bases are a match to TRBD1. In germline, CDR1 is SGHVS, CDR2 FNYEAQ. The CDR3 consists of 15 residues. J was trimmed by 7 bases and V by 3 bases; bases with no gene match: 8. CDR3 DNA sequence: TGTGCCAGCAGCTTTTCCGAGGGGGCGGTTGAAAAACTGTTTTTT. Translated: CASSFSEGAVEKLFF. Full variable domain (outside the CDR3, taken from reference TRBV7-6 and TRBJ1-4): GAGVSQSPRYKVTKRGQDVALRCDPISGHVSLYWYRQALGQGPEFLTYFNYEAQQDKSGLPNDRFSAERPEGSISTLTIQRTEQRDSAMYRCASSFSEGAVEKLFFGSGTQLSVL.

The chain joins TRBV5-1 to TRBJ1-1, with a possible D match to TRBD1 (6 bases). V shed 4 bases and J shed 4 bases, with 17 bases lying between them. In germline, CDR1 is SGHRS, CDR2 YFSETQ. This CDR3 spans 15 amino acids. CDR3 bases: TGCGCCAGCAGCCTCCAGGGGTTAGTTGTCACTGAAGCTTTCTTT. Encoded protein: CASSLQGLVVTEAFF.

The chain joins TRBV6-5 to TRBJ1-2; TRBD1 might be the D (5 bases). This CDR3 spans 13 amino acids. Trimming removed 6 bases from V and 4 bases from J, with 12 bases in between. Per germline, CDR1 MNHEY and CDR2 SVGAGI. The CDR3 spells CASSKTATYGYTF. As DNA, the CDR3 is TGTGCCAGCAGCAAGACAGCTACCTATGGCTACACCTTC.

The chain is built from TRBV2 and TRBJ1-2; tentative D call: TRBD1 (6 bases). The CDR3 spans 14 residues. Germline lookup yields CDR1 SNHLY and CDR2 FYNNEI. Trimming shortened V by 8 bases and J by 5 bases, and 18 bases separated the two germline ends. Here the CDR3 reads CASDSGTKIYGYTF. The CDR3 coding sequence is TGTGCCAGCGACTCGGGGACAAAAATTTATGGCTACACCTTC.

This chain uses TRBV2 with TRBJ1-1; perhaps TRBD1 as D (5 bases). CDR1 is SNHLY, CDR2 FYNNEI, per germline. V gave up 6 bases and J gave up 3 bases, with 11 bases separating them. The CDR3 totals 13 residues. CDR3 protein: CASRGLGDTEAFF. CDR3 in DNA: TGTGCCAGCAGAGGCCTAGGGGACACTGAAGCTTTCTTT.

V is TRBV30 and J is TRBJ2-3; possible D gene TRBD2, 5 bases. The V gene lost 3 bases and the J gene lost 5 bases, with 9 bases spanning the gap. CDR3 length: 12 amino acids. The germline V gene has CDR1 GTSNPN and CDR2 SVGIG (reference sequence). The CDR3 is CAWRGSGDTQYF. The DNA for the CDR3 is TGTGCCTGGAGAGGGAGTGGAGATACGCAGTATTTT.

The chain combines TRBV19 with TRBJ1-5, with TRBD1 matching over 9 bases. V lost 4 bases and J lost 2; bases outside the gene matches: 3. The CDR3 is 15 amino acids. The V gene's germline CDR1 is LNHDA and CDR2 SQIVND (reference sequence). The CDR3 sequence: CASSNTGGGNQPQHF. The CDR3 DNA is TGTGCCAGTAGTAATACAGGGGGCGGCAATCAGCCCCAGCATTTT.

Details on this clone: A read error may account for a junction end that differs from germline. The chain couples TRBV19 to TRBJ1-5; D is unclear. In germline, CDR1 is LNHDA, CDR2 SQIVND (reference sequence). The CDR3 has 15 amino acids. DNA for the CDR3: TGTGCCAGTAGGATAGGAGGATATAGCAATCAGCCCCAGCATTTT. It is translated as CASRIGGYSNQPQHF. The full variable domain, with the rest looked up from reference TRBV19 and TRBJ1-5, is DGGITQSPKYLFRKEGQNVTLSCEQNLNHDAMYWYRQDPGQGLRLIYYSQIVNDFQKGDIAEGYSVSREKKESFPLTVTSAQKNPTAFYLCASRIGGYSNQPQHFGDGTRLSIL.